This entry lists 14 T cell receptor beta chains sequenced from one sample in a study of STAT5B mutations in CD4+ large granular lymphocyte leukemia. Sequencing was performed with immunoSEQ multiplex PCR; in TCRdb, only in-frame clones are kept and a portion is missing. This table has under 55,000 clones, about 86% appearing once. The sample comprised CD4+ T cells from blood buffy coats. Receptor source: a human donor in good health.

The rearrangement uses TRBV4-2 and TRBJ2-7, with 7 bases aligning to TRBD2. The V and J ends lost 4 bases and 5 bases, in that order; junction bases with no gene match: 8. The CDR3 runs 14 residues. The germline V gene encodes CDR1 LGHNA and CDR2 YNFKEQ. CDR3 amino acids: CASSLGLDGDEQYF. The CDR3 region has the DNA TGTGCCAGCAGCCTAGGACTAGATGGAGACGAGCAGTACTTC.

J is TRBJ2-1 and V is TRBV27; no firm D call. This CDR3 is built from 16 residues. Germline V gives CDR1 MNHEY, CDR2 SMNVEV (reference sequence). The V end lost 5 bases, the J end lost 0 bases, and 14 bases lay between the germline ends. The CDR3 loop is CASSPRDSSSYNEQFF. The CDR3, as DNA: TGTGCCAGCAGTCCCCGAGACTCAAGCTCCTACAATGAGCAGTTCTTC.

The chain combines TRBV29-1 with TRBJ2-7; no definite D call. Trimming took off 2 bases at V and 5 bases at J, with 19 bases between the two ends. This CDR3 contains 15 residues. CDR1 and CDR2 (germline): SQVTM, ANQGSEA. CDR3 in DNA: TGCAGCGTTGAACCAGACGGCAGGCCGTTCGACGAGCAGTACTTC. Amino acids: CSVEPDGRPFDEQYF.

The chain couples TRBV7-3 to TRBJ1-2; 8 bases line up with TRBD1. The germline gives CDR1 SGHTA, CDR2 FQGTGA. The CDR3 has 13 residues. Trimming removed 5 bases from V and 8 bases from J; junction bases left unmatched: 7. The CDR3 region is CASSPSDRGGYTF. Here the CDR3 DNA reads TGTGCCAGCAGCCCCTCCGACAGGGGCGGCTACACCTTC.

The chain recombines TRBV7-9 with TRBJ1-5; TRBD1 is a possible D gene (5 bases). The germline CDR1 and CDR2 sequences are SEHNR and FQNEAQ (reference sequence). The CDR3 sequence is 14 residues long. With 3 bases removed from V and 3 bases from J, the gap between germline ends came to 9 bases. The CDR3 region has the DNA TGTGCCAGCAGCTTGGACACGTACAATCAGCCCCAGCATTTT. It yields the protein CASSLDTYNQPQHF.

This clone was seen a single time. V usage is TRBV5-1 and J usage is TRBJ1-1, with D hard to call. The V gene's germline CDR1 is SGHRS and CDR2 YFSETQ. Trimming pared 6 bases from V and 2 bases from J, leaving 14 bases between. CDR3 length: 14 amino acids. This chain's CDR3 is CASTPTPGNTEAFF. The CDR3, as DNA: TGCGCCAGCACCCCTACCCCGGGAAACACTGAAGCTTTCTTT.

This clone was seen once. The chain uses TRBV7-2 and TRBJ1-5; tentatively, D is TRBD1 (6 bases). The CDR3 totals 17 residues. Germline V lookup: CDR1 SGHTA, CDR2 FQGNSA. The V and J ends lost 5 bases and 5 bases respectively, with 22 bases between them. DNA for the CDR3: TGTGCCAGCAGCCCCAACGTGGGCAGGGGCGGGGATCAGCCCCAGCATTTT. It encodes CASSPNVGRGGDQPQHF.

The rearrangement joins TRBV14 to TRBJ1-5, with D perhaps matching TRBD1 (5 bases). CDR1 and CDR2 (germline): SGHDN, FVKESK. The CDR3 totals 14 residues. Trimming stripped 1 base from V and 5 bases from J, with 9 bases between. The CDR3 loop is CASSQGGRDQPQHF. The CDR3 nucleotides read TGTGCCAGCAGCCAAGGGGGGAGAGATCAGCCCCAGCATTTT.

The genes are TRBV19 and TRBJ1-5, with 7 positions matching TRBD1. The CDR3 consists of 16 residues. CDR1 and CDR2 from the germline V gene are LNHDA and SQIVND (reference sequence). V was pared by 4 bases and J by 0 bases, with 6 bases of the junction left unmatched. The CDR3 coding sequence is TGTGCCAGTAGTAAATGGACAGGTCATAGCAATCAGCCCCAGCATTTT. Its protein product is CASSKWTGHSNQPQHF. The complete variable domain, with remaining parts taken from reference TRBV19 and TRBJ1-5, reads DGGITQSPKYLFRKEGQNVTLSCEQNLNHDAMYWYRQDPGQGLRLIYYSQIVNDFQKGDIAEGYSVSREKKESFPLTVTSAQKNPTAFYLCASSKWTGHSNQPQHFGDGTRLSIL.

CDR3 loop: CASSQASSEGTQYF. The CDR3 bases are TGTGCCAGCAGCCAAGCTAGCTCAGAGGGGACCCAGTACTTC. The chain employs TRBV4-2 and TRBJ2-5, with a tentative D call TRBD2 (5 bases). The ends were cut back, 1 base at V and 7 bases at J, with 13 bases in the middle. This CDR3 contains 14 residues. Germline V lookup: CDR1 LGHNA, CDR2 YNFKEQ.

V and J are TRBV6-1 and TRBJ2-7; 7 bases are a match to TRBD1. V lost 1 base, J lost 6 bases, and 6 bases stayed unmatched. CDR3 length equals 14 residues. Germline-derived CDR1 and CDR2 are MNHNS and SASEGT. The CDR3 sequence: CASSEENRGREQYF. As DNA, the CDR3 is TGTGCCAGCAGTGAAGAGAACAGGGGTCGCGAGCAGTACTTC.

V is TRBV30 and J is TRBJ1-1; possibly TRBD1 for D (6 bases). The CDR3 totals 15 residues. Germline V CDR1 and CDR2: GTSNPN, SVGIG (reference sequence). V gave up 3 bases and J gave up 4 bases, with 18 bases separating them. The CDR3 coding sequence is TGTGCCTGGAGACCGGGGTCCGTACAGGGCACTGAAGCTTTCTTT. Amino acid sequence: CAWRPGSVQGTEAFF. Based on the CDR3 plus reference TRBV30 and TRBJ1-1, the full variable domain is SQTIHQWPATLVQPVGSPLSLECTVEGTSNPNLYWYRQAAGRGLQLLFYSVGIGQISSEVPQNLSASRPQDRQFILSSKKLLLSDSGFYLCAWRPGSVQGTEAFFGQGTRLTVV.

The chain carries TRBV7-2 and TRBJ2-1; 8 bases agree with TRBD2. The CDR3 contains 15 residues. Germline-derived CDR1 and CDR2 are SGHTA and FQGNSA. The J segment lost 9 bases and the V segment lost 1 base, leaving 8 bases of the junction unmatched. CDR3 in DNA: TGTGCCAGCAGCTTAGAGGGACTAGTTGCTGCTGAGCAGTTCTTC. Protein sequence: CASSLEGLVAAEQFF.

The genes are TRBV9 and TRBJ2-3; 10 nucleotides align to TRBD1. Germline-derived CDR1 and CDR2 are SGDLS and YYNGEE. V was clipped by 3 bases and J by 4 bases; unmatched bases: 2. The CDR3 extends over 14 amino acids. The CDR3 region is CASSADRGSDTQYF. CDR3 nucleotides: TGTGCCAGCAGCGCGGACAGGGGGTCAGATACGCAGTATTTT.